This T cell receptor (beta chain) is from a study of blood T cell repertoires in COVID-19. Study-level background: The United States, Italy and Spain were the sources of the acute and convalescent COVID-19 samples. T cells, B-cell-depleted T cells, or PBMCs provided the cDNA or gDNA that served as material.

Original handling: Amplified reference gene primers provided the basis for estimating nucleated cell counts. TCRdb keeps only in-frame clones here, not all; method: immunoSEQ multiplex PCR. V and J calls and clone size are those listed in that table; D and trimming were worked out from the DNA. This table holds about 70,000 clones, around four fifths found once. This clone has only a few counts. There are 13 residues in the CDR3. Germline assignment: CDR1 LGHDT and CDR2 YNNKEL (reference sequence). The junction had 8 bases not matched to a gene; V was cut back by 6 bases and J by 7 bases. V gene TRBV3-1 (or the pseudogene TRBV3-2) combines with J gene TRBJ1-2; the match to TRBD1 covers 7 bases. The source is a woman aged 55-70 years with acute or convalescent COVID-19. Sequencing was carried out using peripheral blood. CDR3 in DNA: TGTGCCAGCAGGGCAGGGACAGTCGGTGGCTACACCTTC. Translation: CASRAGTVGGYTF.